These 8 T cell receptor beta chains came from one sample sequenced in a study of response to subunit inactivated influenza vaccine. From the RT-PCR reads, TCRdb called clonotypes with MiXCR, one entry per CDR3 protein. The data show over 800,000 distinct CDR3 sequences, approximately 21% seen once. The specimen comprised PBMCs from blood, sampled 4 to 6 days after vaccination. The receptors here all came from a man aged 50-59 years who received an inactivated influenza vaccine.

The V gene is TRBV6-6, the J gene TRBJ2-1; no definite D call. The V gene's germline CDR1 is MNHNY and CDR2 SVGAGI (reference sequence). The CDR3 is 13 residues long. The V gene lost 4 bases and the J gene lost 8 bases, with 12 bases spanning the gap. The CDR3 region is CASSCPAADEQFF. The CDR3, as DNA: TGTGCCAGCAGTTGCCCCGCTGCCGATGAGCAGTTCTTC.

This clonotype was counted only a few times. V is TRBV28 and J is TRBJ1-1; possible D gene TRBD1, 5 bases. CDR1 MDHEN and CDR2 SYDVKM come from the germline V gene. The CDR3 length is 12 residues. Trimming pared 7 bases from V and 0 bases from J, leaving 6 bases between. CDR3 protein: CASNRMNTEAFF. CDR3 in DNA: TGTGCCAGCAACAGGATGAACACTGAAGCTTTCTTT.

This clonotype was seen more than once but under ten times. One end of the junction varies from germline; a read error may be responsible. The CDR3 nucleotides read TGTGCCAGCAGAGAAGCGGGACGGAACACCGGGGAGCTGTTTTTT. Translating gives CASREAGRNTGELFF. The J gene is TRBJ2-2, the V gene TRBV6-1; 7 nucleotides match TRBD2. This CDR3 contains 15 residues. Germline values: CDR1 MNHNS, CDR2 SASEGT.

The chain combines TRBV20-1 with TRBJ2-1, with 9 bases matching TRBD2. Germline trimming cut 0 bases from V and 7 bases from J; bases unmatched to any gene: 10. CDR3 length: 16 amino acids. Germline V gene sequence: CDR1 DFQATT, CDR2 SNEGSKA (reference sequence). The CDR3 DNA reads TGCAGTGCTAGAGATAGTAAGCGGGGGGTAGGTAATGAGCAGTTCTTC. It codes for CSARDSKRGVGNEQFF.

The DNA for the CDR3 is TGTGCCAGCAGTTACCGGGGACTAGCGGGGAACAATGAGCAGTTCTTC. Protein product: CASSYRGLAGNNEQFF. The chain is built from TRBV6-2 or TRBV6-3 and TRBJ2-1; 13 nucleotides line up with TRBD2. This CDR3 region has 16 residues. The germline V gene encodes CDR1 MNHEY and CDR2 SVGEGT. J was trimmed by 5 bases and V by 2 bases; bases with no gene match: 3.

The CDR3 coding sequence is TGTGCCAGCAGCGCAGGACTAATAGAGACCCAGTACTTC. This gives the protein CASSAGLIETQYF. The J gene is TRBJ2-5, the V gene TRBV13; TRBD2 might be the D (6 bases). Germline V gene lookup returns CDR1 PRHDT and CDR2 FYEKMQ (reference sequence). The CDR3 has 13 amino acids. The V gene lost 5 bases and the J gene lost 4 bases, with 11 bases spanning the gap.

The chain combines TRBV12-3 or TRBV12-4 with TRBJ1-5, with 9 positions matching TRBD1. The ends lost 6 bases at V and 7 bases at J; junction bases unmatched: 7. The CDR3 has 14 amino acids. This CDR3 is CASRAGTGLQPQHF. As DNA, the CDR3 is TGTGCCAGCAGAGCCGGGACAGGGTTGCAGCCCCAGCATTTT.

The genes are TRBV4-3 and TRBJ2-6; 7 nucleotides line up with TRBD2. V shed 1 base and J 4 bases; nucleotides not matched to a gene: 4. The length of the CDR3 is 16 residues. Germline V CDR1 and CDR2: LGHNA, YSLEER. CDR3 loop: CASSQVGRIGANVLTF. CDR3 bases: TGCGCCAGCAGCCAAGTCGGGAGGATAGGGGCCAACGTCCTGACTTTC.